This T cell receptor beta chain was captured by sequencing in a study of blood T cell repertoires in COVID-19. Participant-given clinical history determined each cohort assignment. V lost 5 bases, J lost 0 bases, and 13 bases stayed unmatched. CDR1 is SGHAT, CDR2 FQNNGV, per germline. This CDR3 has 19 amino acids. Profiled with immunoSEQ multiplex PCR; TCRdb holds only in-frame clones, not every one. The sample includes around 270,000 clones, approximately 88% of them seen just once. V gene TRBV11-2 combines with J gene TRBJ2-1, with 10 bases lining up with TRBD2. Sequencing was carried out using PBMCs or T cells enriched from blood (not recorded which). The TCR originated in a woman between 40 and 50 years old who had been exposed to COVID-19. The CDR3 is CASSRDSGGTIFSYNEQFF. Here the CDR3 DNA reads TGTGCCAGCAGCCGTGATAGCGGGGGGACAATCTTCTCCTACAATGAGCAGTTCTTC.